The T cell receptor (beta chain) described here comes from a study of CD8+ T cells in alopecia areata. Collected material from alopecia areata patients comprised lesional scalp punch biopsies and peripheral blood. The authors sorted CD4+ and CD8+ T cells from PBMCs. The CDR3 is 12 residues long. CDR1 and CDR2 from the germline V gene are SQVTM and ANQGSEA. Trimming removed 5 bases from V and 1 base from J; junction bases left unmatched: 1. Study-wide findings and caveats: Across lesional scalp, and particularly alopecia totalis/universalis, clonality surpassed that of normal scalp. Mice showed TCR sharing more clearly than patients did, possibly owing to HLA.

A word on this clone: Its matching antigen is unknown.

Extracted RNA was reverse transcribed into cDNA, the sequencing template. Using immunoSEQ multiplex PCR, the repertoire was profiled, and TCRdb retains in-frame clones only, with some absent. The data contain 60,000 to 65,000 clones, roughly two fifths of them singletons. The TCR originated in a human donor with alopecia areata. This chain connects TRBV29-1 to TRBJ1-1; TRBD1 agrees at 7 bases. Sequencing was done on a sample of NKG2D-low CD8+ T cells sorted from blood. The CDR3 nucleotides read TGCAGCGTTCGGACAGGGAACACTGAAGCTTTCTTT. As protein: CSVRTGNTEAFF. The variable domain in full, with the rest retrieved from reference TRBV29-1 and TRBJ1-1, is SAVISQKPSRDICQRGTSLTIQCQVDSQVTMMFWYRQQPGQSLTLIATANQGSEATYESGFVIDKFPISRPNLTFSTLTVSNMSPEDSSIYLCSVRTGNTEAFFGQGTRLTVV.